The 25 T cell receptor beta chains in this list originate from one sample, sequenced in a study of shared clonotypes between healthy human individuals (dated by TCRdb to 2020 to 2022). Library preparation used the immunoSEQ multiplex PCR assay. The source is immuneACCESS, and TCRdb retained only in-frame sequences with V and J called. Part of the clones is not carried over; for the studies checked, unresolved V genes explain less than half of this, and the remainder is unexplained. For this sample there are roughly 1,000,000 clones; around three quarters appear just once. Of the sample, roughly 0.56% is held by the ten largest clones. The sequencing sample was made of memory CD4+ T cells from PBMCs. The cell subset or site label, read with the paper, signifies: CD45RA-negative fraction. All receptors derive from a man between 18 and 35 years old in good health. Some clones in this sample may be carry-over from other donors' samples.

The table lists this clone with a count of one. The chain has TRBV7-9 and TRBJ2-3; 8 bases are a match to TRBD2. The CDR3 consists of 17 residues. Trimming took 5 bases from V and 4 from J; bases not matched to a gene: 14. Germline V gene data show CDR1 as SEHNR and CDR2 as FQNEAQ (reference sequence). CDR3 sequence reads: CASSPKAVAGRADTQYF. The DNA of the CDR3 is TGTGCCAGCAGCCCGAAAGCGGTAGCGGGGAGGGCAGATACGCAGTATTTT.

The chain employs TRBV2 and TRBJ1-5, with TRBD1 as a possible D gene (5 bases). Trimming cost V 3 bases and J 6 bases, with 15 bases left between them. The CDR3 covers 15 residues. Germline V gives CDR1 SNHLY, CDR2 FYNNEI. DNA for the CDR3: TGTGCCAGCAGTGAGCAGGGCATTCTCGGTCAGCCCCAGCATTTT. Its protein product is CASSEQGILGQPQHF. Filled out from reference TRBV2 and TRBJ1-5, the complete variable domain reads EPEVTQTPSHQVTQMGQEVILRCVPISNHLYFYWYRQILGQKVEFLVSFYNNEISEKSEIFDDQFSVERPDGSNFTLKIRSTKLEDSAMYFCASSEQGILGQPQHFGDGTRLSIL.

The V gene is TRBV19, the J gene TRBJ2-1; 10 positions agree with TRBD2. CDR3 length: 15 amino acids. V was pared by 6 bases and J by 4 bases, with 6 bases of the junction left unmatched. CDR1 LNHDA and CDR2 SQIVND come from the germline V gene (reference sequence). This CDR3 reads CASSLAGGWYNEQFF. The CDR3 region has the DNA TGTGCCAGTAGCTTAGCGGGAGGCTGGTACAATGAGCAGTTCTTC.

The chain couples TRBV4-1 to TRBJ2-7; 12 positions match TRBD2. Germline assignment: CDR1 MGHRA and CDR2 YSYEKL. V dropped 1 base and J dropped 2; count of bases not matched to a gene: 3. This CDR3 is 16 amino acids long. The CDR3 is CASSQGPSGRAYEQYF. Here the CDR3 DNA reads TGCGCCAGCAGCCAAGGCCCTAGCGGGAGGGCCTACGAGCAGTACTTC.

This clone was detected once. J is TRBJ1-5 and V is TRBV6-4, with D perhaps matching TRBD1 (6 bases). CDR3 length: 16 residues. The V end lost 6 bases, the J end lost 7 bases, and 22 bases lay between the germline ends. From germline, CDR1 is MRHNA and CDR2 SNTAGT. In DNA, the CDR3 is TGTGCCAGCAGAGGACCCGAGCGGGGGGCGAGGCAGCCCCAGCATTTT. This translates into CASRGPERGARQPQHF.

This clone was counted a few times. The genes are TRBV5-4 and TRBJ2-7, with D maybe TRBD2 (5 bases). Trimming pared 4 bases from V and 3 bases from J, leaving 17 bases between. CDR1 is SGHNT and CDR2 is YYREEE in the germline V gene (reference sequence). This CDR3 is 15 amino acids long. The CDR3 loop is CASSPAPRDGYEQYF. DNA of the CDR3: TGTGCCAGCAGCCCGGCGCCTCGGGATGGCTACGAGCAGTACTTC.

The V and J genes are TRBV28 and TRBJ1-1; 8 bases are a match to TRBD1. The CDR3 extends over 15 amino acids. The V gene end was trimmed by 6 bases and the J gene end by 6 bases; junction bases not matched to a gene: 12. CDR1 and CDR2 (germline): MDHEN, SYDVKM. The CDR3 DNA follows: TGTGCCAGCAGCCCTCCAGGGGGCAGGTCACCTGAAGCTTTCTTT. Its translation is CASSPPGGRSPEAFF.

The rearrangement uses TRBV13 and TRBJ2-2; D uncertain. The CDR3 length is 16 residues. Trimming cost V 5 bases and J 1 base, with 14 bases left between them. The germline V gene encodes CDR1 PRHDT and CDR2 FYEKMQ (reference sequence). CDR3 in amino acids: CASSRAVAKNTGELFF. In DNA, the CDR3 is TGTGCCAGCAGCAGGGCTGTAGCAAAGAACACCGGGGAGCTGTTTTTT.

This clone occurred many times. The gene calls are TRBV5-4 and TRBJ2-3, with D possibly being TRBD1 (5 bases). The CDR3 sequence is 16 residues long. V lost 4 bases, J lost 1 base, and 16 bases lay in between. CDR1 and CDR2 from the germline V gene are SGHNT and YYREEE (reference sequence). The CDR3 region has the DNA TGTGCCAGCAGCCGGGCGAAGGGGATCGGCACAGATACGCAGTATTTT. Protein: CASSRAKGIGTDTQYF. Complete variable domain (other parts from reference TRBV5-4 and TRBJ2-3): ETGVTQSPTHLIKTRGQQVTLRCSSQSGHNTVSWYQQALGQGPQFIFQYYREEENGRGNFPPRFSGLQFPNYSSELNVNALELDDSALYLCASSRAKGIGTDTQYFGPGTRLTVL.

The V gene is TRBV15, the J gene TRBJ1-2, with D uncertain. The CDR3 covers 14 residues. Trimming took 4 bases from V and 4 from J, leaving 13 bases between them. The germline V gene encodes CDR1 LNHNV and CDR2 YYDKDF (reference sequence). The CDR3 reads CATSTLSAGYGYTF. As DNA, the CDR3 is TGTGCCACCAGCACCCTAAGTGCAGGCTATGGCTACACCTTC.

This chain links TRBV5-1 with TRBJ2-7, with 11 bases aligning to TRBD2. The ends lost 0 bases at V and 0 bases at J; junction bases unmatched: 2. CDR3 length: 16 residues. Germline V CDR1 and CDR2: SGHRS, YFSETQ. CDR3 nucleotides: TGCGCCAGCAGCTTGGGACTAGCGGGAAGCTCCTACGAGCAGTACTTC. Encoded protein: CASSLGLAGSSYEQYF.

This chain's CDR3 is CASNNRGPLQETQYF. As DNA, the CDR3 is TGTGCCAGCAACAACAGGGGCCCCCTCCAAGAGACCCAGTACTTC. The chain employs TRBV11-2 and TRBJ2-5; 7 nucleotides line up with TRBD1. In germline, CDR1 is SGHAT, CDR2 FQNNGV. This CDR3 has 15 residues. The V and J ends lost 7 bases and 1 base, in that order; junction bases with no gene match: 9.

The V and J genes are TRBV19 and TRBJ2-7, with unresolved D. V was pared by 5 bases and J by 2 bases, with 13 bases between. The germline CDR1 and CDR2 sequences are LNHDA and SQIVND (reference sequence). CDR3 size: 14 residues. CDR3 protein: CASSSTPRAYEQYF. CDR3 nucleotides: TGTGCCAGTAGTTCTACACCGCGAGCCTACGAGCAGTACTTC.

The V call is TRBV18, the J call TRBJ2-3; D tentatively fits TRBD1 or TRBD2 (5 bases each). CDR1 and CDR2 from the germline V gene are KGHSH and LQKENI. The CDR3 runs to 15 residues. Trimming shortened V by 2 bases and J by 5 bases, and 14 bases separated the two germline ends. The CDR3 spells CASSPNGGIKDTQYF. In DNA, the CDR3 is TGTGCCAGCTCACCAAATGGGGGTATAAAAGATACGCAGTATTTT.

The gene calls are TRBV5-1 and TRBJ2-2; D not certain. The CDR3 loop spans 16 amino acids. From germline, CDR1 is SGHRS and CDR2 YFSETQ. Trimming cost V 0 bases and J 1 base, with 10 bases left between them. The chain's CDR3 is CASSLAEKKNTGELFF. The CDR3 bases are TGCGCCAGCAGCTTGGCCGAAAAAAAGAACACCGGGGAGCTGTTTTTT.

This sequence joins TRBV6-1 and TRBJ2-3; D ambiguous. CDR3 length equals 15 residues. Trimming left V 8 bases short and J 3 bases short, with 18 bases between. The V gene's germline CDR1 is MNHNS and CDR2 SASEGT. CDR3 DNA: TGTGCCAGCCCTGGCCCTCTGGAGTCAACAGATACGCAGTATTTT. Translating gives CASPGPLESTDTQYF.

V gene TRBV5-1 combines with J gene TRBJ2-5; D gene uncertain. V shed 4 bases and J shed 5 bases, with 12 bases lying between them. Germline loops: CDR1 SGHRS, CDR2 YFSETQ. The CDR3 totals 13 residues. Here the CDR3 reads CASSLSSVETQYF. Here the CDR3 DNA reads TGCGCCAGCAGCCTGTCAAGTGTGGAGACCCAGTACTTC.

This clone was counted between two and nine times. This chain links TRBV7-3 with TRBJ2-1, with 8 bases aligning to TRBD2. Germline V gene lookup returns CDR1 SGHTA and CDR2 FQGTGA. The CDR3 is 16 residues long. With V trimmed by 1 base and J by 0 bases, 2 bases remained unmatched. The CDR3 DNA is TGTGCCAGCAGCTTAATTGGGACTAGCTCCTACAATGAGCAGTTCTTC. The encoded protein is CASSLIGTSSYNEQFF.

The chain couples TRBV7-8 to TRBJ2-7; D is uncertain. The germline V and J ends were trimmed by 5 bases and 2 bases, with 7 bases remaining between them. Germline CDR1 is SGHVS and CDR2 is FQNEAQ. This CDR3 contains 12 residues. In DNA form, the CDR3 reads TGTGCCAGCAGCCGGTCTGCCTACGAGCAGTACTTC. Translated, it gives CASSRSAYEQYF.

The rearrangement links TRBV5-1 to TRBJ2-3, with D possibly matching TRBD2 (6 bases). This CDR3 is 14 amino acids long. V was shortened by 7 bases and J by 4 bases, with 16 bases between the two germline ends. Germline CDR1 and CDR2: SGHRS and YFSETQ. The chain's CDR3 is CASRGGYGPDTQYF. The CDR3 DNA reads TGCGCCAGCCGAGGAGGGTACGGCCCAGATACGCAGTATTTT.

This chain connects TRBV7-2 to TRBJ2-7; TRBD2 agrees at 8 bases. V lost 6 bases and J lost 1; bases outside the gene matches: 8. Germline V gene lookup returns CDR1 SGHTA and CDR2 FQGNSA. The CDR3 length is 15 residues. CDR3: CASRNSGRGSYEQYF. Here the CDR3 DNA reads TGTGCCAGCAGGAATTCCGGGAGGGGGTCCTACGAGCAGTACTTC. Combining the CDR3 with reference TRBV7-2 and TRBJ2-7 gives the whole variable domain GAGVSQSPSNKVTEKGKDVELRCDPISGHTALYWYRQSLGQGLEFLIYFQGNSAPDKSGLPSDRFSAERTGGSVSTLTIQRTQQEDSAVYLCASRNSGRGSYEQYFGPGTRLTVT.

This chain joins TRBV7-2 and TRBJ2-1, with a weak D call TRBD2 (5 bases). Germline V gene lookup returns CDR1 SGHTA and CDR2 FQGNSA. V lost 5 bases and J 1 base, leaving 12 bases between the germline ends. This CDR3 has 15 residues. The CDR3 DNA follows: TGTGCCAGCAGCCCACGAAGAGGGTCCTACAATGAGCAGTTCTTC. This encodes CASSPRRGSYNEQFF. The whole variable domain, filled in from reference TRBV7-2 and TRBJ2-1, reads GAGVSQSPSNKVTEKGKDVELRCDPISGHTALYWYRQSLGQGLEFLIYFQGNSAPDKSGLPSDRFSAERTGGSVSTLTIQRTQQEDSAVYLCASSPRRGSYNEQFFGPGTRLTVL.

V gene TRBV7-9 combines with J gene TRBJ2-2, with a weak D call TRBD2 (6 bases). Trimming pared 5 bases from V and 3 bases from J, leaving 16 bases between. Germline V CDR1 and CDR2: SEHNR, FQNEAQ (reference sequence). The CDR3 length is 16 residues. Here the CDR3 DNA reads TGTGCCAGCAGCCTCGAGCTAGCGTATTACACCGGGGAGCTGTTTTTT. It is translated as CASSLELAYYTGELFF.

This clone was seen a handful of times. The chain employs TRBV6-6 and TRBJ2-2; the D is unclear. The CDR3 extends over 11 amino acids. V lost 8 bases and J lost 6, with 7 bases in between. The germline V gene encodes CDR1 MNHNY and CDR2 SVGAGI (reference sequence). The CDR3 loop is CASRLAGELFF. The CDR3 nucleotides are TGTGCCAGCCGCCTAGCCGGGGAGCTGTTTTTT.

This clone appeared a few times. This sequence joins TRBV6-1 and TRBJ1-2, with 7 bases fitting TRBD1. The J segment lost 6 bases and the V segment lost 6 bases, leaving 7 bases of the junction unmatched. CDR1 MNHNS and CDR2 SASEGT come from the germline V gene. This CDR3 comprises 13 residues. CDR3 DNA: TGTGCCAGCAGGAAGACAGGGACTGATGGCTACACCTTC. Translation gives CASRKTGTDGYTF.